Below are 29 T cell receptor beta chains sequenced from a single sample in a study of blood T cell repertoires in COVID-19. The protocol was immunoSEQ multiplex PCR, while the TCRdb copy is restricted to in-frame clones and leaves out a portion. The sample carries tens of thousands of clones, approximately 82% recorded once. Sequencing input: peripheral blood. These receptors came from a woman at least 80 years old with acute or convalescent COVID-19.

Here the CDR3 reads CASSYPRRGDGKGNTEAFF. DNA of the CDR3: TGTGCCAGTAGTTATCCCCGCAGGGGAGACGGGAAGGGGAACACTGAAGCTTTCTTT. This chain uses TRBV19 with TRBJ1-1, with D tentatively TRBD1 (6 bases). Germline CDR1 LNHDA, CDR2 SQIVND (reference sequence). The ends were cut back, 5 bases at V and 1 base at J, with 26 bases in the middle. The CDR3 length is 19 residues.

This chain connects TRBV6-5 to TRBJ1-2, with D hard to call. The CDR3 extends over 10 amino acids. CDR1 is MNHEY and CDR2 is SVGAGI in the germline V gene. Trimming removed 8 bases at V and 6 bases at J, with 7 bases between. In nucleotides, the CDR3 is TGTGCCAGCCGAGGGAATGGCTACACCTTC. This encodes CASRGNGYTF.

J is TRBJ2-5 and V is TRBV14, with 10 positions matching TRBD2. Germline V gene sequence: CDR1 SGHDN, CDR2 FVKESK. The CDR3 spans 16 residues. J gave up 2 bases and V 1 base, and 4 bases lay outside the gene matches. DNA of the CDR3: TGTGCCAGCAGCCAAGGGCTAGCGGGGGCACAAGAGACCCAGTACTTC. It is translated as CASSQGLAGAQETQYF.

The rearrangement links TRBV6-6 to TRBJ1-5; 9 bases align to TRBD1. Germline CDR1 and CDR2: MNHNY and SVGAGI (reference sequence). The CDR3 is made up of 17 amino acids. Trimming at V came to 5 bases and at J to 4 bases, leaving 12 bases not matched to a gene. CDR3 protein: CASSPIAGTGYNQPQHF. The CDR3 coding sequence is TGTGCCAGCAGTCCCATCGCCGGGACAGGGTATAATCAGCCCCAGCATTTT.

The rearrangement uses TRBV14 and TRBJ2-2; D gene unclear. Deletions cut 5 bases from V and 0 bases from J, with 19 bases between. The CDR3 totals 18 residues. Germline-derived CDR1 and CDR2 are SGHDN and FVKESK. CDR3 loop: CASSSFGPDVANTGELFF. In nucleotides, the CDR3 is TGTGCCAGCAGCTCTTTTGGGCCAGATGTCGCGAACACCGGGGAGCTGTTTTTT.

This clone has a single count. The chain carries TRBV25-1 and TRBJ1-2; TRBD1 might be the D (5 bases). Trimming cost V 7 bases and J 4 bases, with 16 bases left between them. The CDR3 is 14 amino acids. Germline CDR1 reads MGHDK; CDR2 reads SYGVNS. The CDR3 protein is CASKGQGRGYGYTF. The CDR3 DNA follows: TGTGCCAGCAAAGGGCAGGGAAGGGGCTATGGCTACACCTTC.

This chain uses TRBV7-2 with TRBJ1-4, with TRBD1 matching 7 bases. This CDR3 spans 15 amino acids. Trimming removed 5 bases from V and 5 bases from J; junction bases left unmatched: 8. Germline loops: CDR1 SGHTA, CDR2 FQGNSA. CDR3 nucleotide sequence: TGTGCCAGCAGCGGCCAACAGGGGTTGAATGAAAAACTGTTTTTT. Residues: CASSGQQGLNEKLFF.

The chain recombines TRBV10-2 with TRBJ2-2; 10 bases agree with TRBD2. The V and J ends lost 3 bases and 4 bases, in that order; junction bases with no gene match: 5. The CDR3 covers 16 residues. From germline, CDR1 is WSHSY and CDR2 SAAADI. Here the CDR3 reads CASSDGSSGGTGELFF. As DNA, the CDR3 is TGCGCCAGCAGTGATGGTTCTAGCGGGGGCACCGGGGAGCTGTTTTTT.

This chain links TRBV7-9 with TRBJ1-2; D might be TRBD1 (6 bases). The V end was cut by 4 bases, the J end by 0 bases, with 18 bases between. Germline loops: CDR1 SEHNR, CDR2 FQNEAQ (reference sequence). The CDR3 totals 17 residues. In nucleotides, the CDR3 is TGTGCCAGCAGCTCTTCGACAGGCGAGCCTTCTAACTATGGCTACACCTTC. Translation: CASSSSTGEPSNYGYTF. Full variable domain (remainder filled in from reference TRBV7-9 and TRBJ1-2): DTGVSQNPRHKITKRGQNVTFRCDPISEHNRLYWYRQTLGQGPEFLTYFQNEAQLEKSRLLSDRFSAERPKGSFSTLEIQRTEQGDSAMYLCASSSSTGEPSNYGYTFGSGTRLTVV.

The genes are TRBV4-1 and TRBJ1-3; TRBD1 is a possible D gene (5 bases). The V gene lost 1 base and the J gene lost 0 bases, with 13 bases spanning the gap. Germline assignment: CDR1 MGHRA and CDR2 YSYEKL. The CDR3 length is 17 residues. DNA for the CDR3: TGCGCCAGCAGCCAAGCCCGACAGTTTTTCTCTGGAAACACCATATATTTT. This gives the protein CASSQARQFFSGNTIYF.

The V gene is TRBV30, the J gene TRBJ1-1; D is perhaps TRBD1 (5 bases). V dropped 3 bases and J dropped 1 base, with 12 bases sitting between them. The CDR3 sequence is 14 residues long. Germline lookup yields CDR1 GTSNPN and CDR2 SVGIG (reference sequence). The CDR3 region has the DNA TGTGCCTGGAGCCAGGGACTCAAGAACACTGAAGCTTTCTTT. Translating gives CAWSQGLKNTEAFF.

The V and J genes are TRBV6-5 and TRBJ1-2; no reliable D call. Germline assignment: CDR1 MNHEY and CDR2 SVGAGI. CDR3 length equals 15 residues. V was cut by 0 bases and J by 8 bases, with 16 bases left in between. The DNA for the CDR3 is TGTGCCAGCAGTTACTCGACCATGACTATCTGGGGCTACACCTTC. Its translation: CASSYSTMTIWGYTF.

The table lists this clone with a count of one. The genes are TRBV7-2 and TRBJ2-1, with TRBD2 matching over 8 bases. The length of the CDR3 is 16 residues. Losses at the gene ends were 1 base for V and 4 bases for J; bases not matched to a gene: 6. Germline loops: CDR1 SGHTA, CDR2 FQGNSA. DNA for the CDR3: TGTGCCAGCAGCTTAGGGAGCGGGGGCACGTACAATGAGCAGTTCTTC. Its protein product is CASSLGSGGTYNEQFF.

This clone was counted only a few times. The genes are TRBV5-4 and TRBJ1-3; 9 bases agree with TRBD1. Trimming at V came to 4 bases and at J to 6 bases, leaving 5 bases not matched to a gene. Germline V gives CDR1 SGHNT, CDR2 YYREEE (reference sequence). The CDR3 totals 14 residues. The CDR3, as DNA: TGTGCCAGCAGCCGGGACAGGGCCGAAAACACCATATATTTT. This gives the protein CASSRDRAENTIYF.

The V gene is TRBV4-2, the J gene TRBJ2-7; D might be TRBD2 (6 bases). Germline V gene sequence: CDR1 LGHNA, CDR2 YNFKEQ. V dropped 0 bases and J dropped 2 bases, with 14 bases sitting between them. The CDR3 contains 16 residues. The CDR3 region is CASSQDEAGDTYEQYF. Written as DNA, the CDR3 is TGTGCCAGCAGCCAAGATGAAGCGGGTGATACCTACGAGCAGTACTTC.

In DNA, the CDR3 is TGCGCCAGCAGCAGCGGACAGGGCCAACAAGAGACCCAGTACTTC. This encodes CASSSGQGQQETQYF. The chain employs TRBV5-1 and TRBJ2-5; 8 bases fit TRBD1. This CDR3 spans 15 amino acids. Unmatched junction bases numbered 7, after V lost 4 bases and J lost 2 bases. Germline CDR1 SGHRS, CDR2 YFSETQ.

The chain carries TRBV2 and TRBJ2-7; a possible D gene is TRBD1 (5 bases). Trimming removed 4 bases at V and 4 bases at J, with 11 bases between. CDR1 SNHLY and CDR2 FYNNEI come from the germline V gene. This CDR3 is built from 13 residues. The CDR3 DNA follows: TGTGCCAGCAGTGTAGGGGCGCTATACGAGCAGTACTTC. Translating it yields CASSVGALYEQYF. The full variable domain, completed using reference TRBV2 and TRBJ2-7, is EPEVTQTPSHQVTQMGQEVILRCVPISNHLYFYWYRQILGQKVEFLVSFYNNEISEKSEIFDDQFSVERPDGSNFTLKIRSTKLEDSAMYFCASSVGALYEQYFGPGTRLTVT.

The rearrangement uses TRBV6-4 and TRBJ2-3; 7 nucleotides agree with TRBD2. The V gene's germline CDR1 is MRHNA and CDR2 SNTAGT. With V trimmed by 4 bases and J by 4 bases, 11 bases remained unmatched. The CDR3 length is 16 residues. The CDR3 loop reads CASSASGDRGADTQYF. In DNA form, the CDR3 reads TGTGCCAGCAGTGCTTCTGGGGACCGGGGGGCAGATACGCAGTATTTT.

The gene calls are TRBV7-9 and TRBJ1-3; TRBD1 aligns across 8 bases. The CDR3 length is 15 residues. The germline gives CDR1 SEHNR, CDR2 FQNEAQ (reference sequence). V lost 5 bases, J lost 4 bases, and 7 bases stayed unmatched. CDR3 protein: CASSATTGDGNTIYF. CDR3 nucleotides: TGTGCCAGCAGCGCAACGACAGGGGACGGAAACACCATATATTTT. Looking up the rest from reference TRBV7-9 and TRBJ1-3 gives the full variable domain: DTGVSQNPRHKITKRGQNVTFRCDPISEHNRLYWYRQTLGQGPEFLTYFQNEAQLEKSRLLSDRFSAERPKGSFSTLEIQRTEQGDSAMYLCASSATTGDGNTIYFGEGSWLTVV.

This chain uses TRBV25-1 with TRBJ1-2, with TRBD1 matching 7 bases. Germline trimming cut 10 bases from V and 6 bases from J; bases unmatched to any gene: 14. CDR1 and CDR2 (germline): MGHDK, SYGVNS. This CDR3 has 14 residues. CDR3 in DNA: TGTGCCACTTGGAACAGGGGAGGAGGACATGGCTACACCTTC. Its protein product is CATWNRGGGHGYTF.

The chain combines TRBV18 with TRBJ2-3; 8 bases map to TRBD1. Germline CDR1 and CDR2: KGHSH and LQKENI. The CDR3 runs 18 residues. V gave up 2 bases and J gave up 1 base; unmatched junction bases: 11. CDR3 sequence: CASSPSFAGGSGTDTQYF. The DNA of the CDR3 is TGTGCCAGCTCACCAAGCTTTGCAGGGGGCAGTGGCACAGATACGCAGTATTTT.

The rearrangement joins TRBV7-9 to TRBJ1-1, with 8 bases lining up with TRBD1. The junction had 11 bases not matched to a gene; V was cut back by 7 bases and J by 4 bases. Germline CDR1 and CDR2: SEHNR and FQNEAQ (reference sequence). The CDR3 is 15 residues long. For the CDR3, the DNA is TGTGCCAGCAACTATAATGACAGGGGAAGCACTGAAGCTTTCTTT. Its translation is CASNYNDRGSTEAFF. Full variable domain (rest looked up from reference TRBV7-9 and TRBJ1-1): DTGVSQNPRHKITKRGQNVTFRCDPISEHNRLYWYRQTLGQGPEFLTYFQNEAQLEKSRLLSDRFSAERPKGSFSTLEIQRTEQGDSAMYLCASNYNDRGSTEAFFGQGTRLTVV.

The chain couples TRBV19 to TRBJ1-4; the match to TRBD1 covers 7 bases. Germline CDR1 is LNHDA and CDR2 is SQIVND (reference sequence). J lost 0 bases, V lost 6 bases, and 4 bases had no gene match. The length of the CDR3 is 15 residues. The chain's CDR3 is CASRTGVATNEKLFF. The CDR3 DNA sequence: TGTGCCAGTAGAACAGGGGTTGCAACTAATGAAAAACTGTTTTTT.

In this sample, this clone turned up a few times. This chain links TRBV6-6 with TRBJ2-3; a weak D match, TRBD2 (7 bases). CDR1 and CDR2 from the germline V gene are MNHNY and SVGAGI (reference sequence). The CDR3 length is 16 residues. V gave up 3 bases and J gave up 5 bases, with 18 bases separating them. Here the CDR3 reads CASSYFLGGGGDTQYF. CDR3 coding DNA: TGTGCCAGCAGTTATTTTTTAGGGGGGGGCGGAGATACGCAGTATTTT.

This clone was observed a single time. The chain carries TRBV6-6 and TRBJ2-6; 7 bases fit TRBD2. The germline V gene encodes CDR1 MNHNY and CDR2 SVGAGI (reference sequence). The CDR3 sequence is 16 residues long. The trim removed 0 bases at V and 1 base at J, leaving 0 bases unmatched. The CDR3: CASSYSGGSGANVLTF. CDR3 bases: TGTGCCAGCAGTTACTCGGGGGGGTCTGGGGCCAACGTCCTGACTTTC.

The CDR3 nucleotides read TGTGCCAGCAGTTTTTTAGGGGGTGGCAATCAGCCCCAGCATTTT. This gives the protein CASSFLGGGNQPQHF. This chain uses TRBV27 with TRBJ1-5; maybe TRBD1 (6 bases). V was shortened by 3 bases and J by 2 bases, with 11 bases between the two germline ends. CDR3 length equals 15 residues. Per germline, CDR1 MNHEY and CDR2 SMNVEV (reference sequence).

The chain uses TRBV5-4 and TRBJ2-5; 7 positions match TRBD1. Germline loops: CDR1 SGHNT, CDR2 YYREEE (reference sequence). The J segment lost 1 base and the V segment lost 0 bases, leaving 3 bases of the junction unmatched. CDR3 length equals 15 residues. In nucleotides, the CDR3 is TGTGCCAGCAGCTTGGGCAGGGGGAGCCAAGAGACCCAGTACTTC. Its protein product is CASSLGRGSQETQYF.

The J gene is TRBJ1-4, the V gene TRBV6-1; no firm D call. The germline CDR1 and CDR2 sequences are MNHNS and SASEGT. CDR3 length: 14 amino acids. V was clipped by 3 bases and J by 5 bases, with 10 bases between them. Here the CDR3 reads CASSEPGGNEKLFF. Written as DNA, the CDR3 is TGTGCCAGCAGTGAGCCCGGCGGGAATGAAAAACTGTTTTTT.

This sequence joins TRBV25-1 and TRBJ1-2, with TRBD1 matching over 9 bases. CDR1 and CDR2 (germline): MGHDK, SYGVNS. There are 13 residues in the CDR3. V was pared by 6 bases and J by 6 bases, with 5 bases of the junction left unmatched. CDR3 region: CASRPDRGNGYTF. The DNA for the CDR3 is TGTGCCAGCAGACCGGACAGGGGTAATGGCTACACCTTC.